The text below deals with one TCR beta chain. The CDR3 runs to 14 residues. V was trimmed by 5 bases and J by 4 bases, leaving 11 bases between them. Looked up from germline, CDR1 is SGHVS and CDR2 is FNYEAQ. The sample is drawn from a study of patients and donors after allogeneic stem cell transplantation. From the RT-PCR reads, TCRdb called clonotypes with MiXCR, one entry per CDR3 protein. The table records about 28,000 distinct CDR3 sequences, over 6.5% of them present only once. The source material was blood, either unsorted or a sorted T cell fraction (not recorded which). The TCR comes from a human donor who was either an allogeneic HSCT recipient or a stem cell or donor lymphocyte infusion donor (not recorded which). It is not recorded whose cells these are; they may come from a transplant donor. The chain recombines TRBV7-6 with TRBJ2-2; possibly TRBD1 for D (6 bases). The CDR3 is CASSLGQLTGELFF. CDR3 DNA sequence: TGTGCCAGCAGCCTCGGACAGCTCACCGGGGAGCTGTTTTTT.